One and the same sample provided the 9 T cell receptor beta chains below, sequenced in a study of blood T cells in healthy people across ages. A J-beta primer mix and a sample-barcoded 5' primer were used in a second PCR of about 7 to 12 cycles. TCRdb reanalysed the 5' RACE reads using MiXCR and keeps one entry per CDR3 protein. The data hold more than 750,000 distinct CDR3 sequences, with around 29% observed a single time. This same sample was also part of a study on T cells of mothers and their children.

The sequencing sample was made of blood. Receptor source: a woman aged 40 to 50 in good health.

On this clonotype itself: A much larger clone differs from this one at a single base, so this may be a read error. The chain employs TRBV6-2 or TRBV6-3 and TRBJ2-1, with D possibly TRBD2 on 6 matching bases. The better agreement between TRBJ2-7 and the DNA end casts doubt on the J call. Germline V gene sequence: CDR1 MNHEY, CDR2 SVGEGT. The length of the CDR3 is 13 residues. CDR3 sequence reads: CASSPDAAGEQYF. DNA of the CDR3: TGTGCCAGCAGTCCAGACGCGGCGGGGGAGCAGTACTTC.

Ten or more counts support this clonotype. The chain has TRBV7-9 and TRBJ2-5, with a weak D call TRBD1 (5 bases). Germline CDR1 SEHNR, CDR2 FQNEAQ (reference sequence). This CDR3 region has 13 residues. V gave up 2 bases and J gave up 5 bases, with 9 bases separating them. CDR3 amino acids: CASSLSAGETQYF. The CDR3 bases are TGTGCCAGCAGCTTATCGGCAGGGGAGACCCAGTACTTC. Together with reference TRBV7-9 and TRBJ2-5, the CDR3 gives the full variable domain: DTGVSQNPRHKITKRGQNVTFRCDPISEHNRLYWYRQTLGQGPEFLTYFQNEAQLEKSRLLSDRFSAERPKGSFSTLEIQRTEQGDSAMYLCASSLSAGETQYFGPGTRLLVL.

At least ten counts were recorded for this clonotype. This chain connects TRBV7-2 to TRBJ2-5, with D possibly matching TRBD2 (6 bases). V was clipped by 5 bases and J by 4 bases, with 14 bases between them. Germline CDR1 and CDR2: SGHTA and FQGNSA. The CDR3 has 14 amino acids. The CDR3 DNA sequence: TGTGCCAGCAGCCGTTCCGGGGGTGGAGAGACCCAGTACTTC. As protein: CASSRSGGGETQYF.

There are many counts of this clonotype. A junction boundary mismatches the germline segment, possibly from a read error. The rearrangement uses TRBV24-1 and TRBJ2-1; D is uncertain. CDR1 KGHDR and CDR2 SFDVKD come from the germline V gene. CDR3 size: 13 residues. The CDR3 nucleotides read TGTGCCACGAGTGAGAGCTCCTACAATGAGCAGTTCTTC. Residues: CATSESSYNEQFF.

The chain employs TRBV5-1 and TRBJ2-5; tentative D call: TRBD1 (9 bases). Germline CDR1 and CDR2: SGHRS and YFSETQ. The V end was cut by 4 bases, the J end by 0 bases, with 19 bases between. This CDR3 comprises 17 residues. The CDR3 loop is CASSPGGGTGNQETQYF. For the CDR3, the DNA is TGCGCCAGCAGCCCCGGGGGGGGGACAGGGAACCAAGAGACCCAGTACTTC.

This chain links TRBV7-2 with TRBJ2-3; TRBD2 matches 14 bases. This CDR3 spans 14 amino acids. J was trimmed by 9 bases and V by 7 bases; bases with no gene match: 6. The germline V gene has CDR1 SGHTA and CDR2 FQGNSA. The chain's CDR3 is CASKGLAGEGTQYF. The CDR3 coding sequence is TGTGCCAGCAAGGGACTAGCGGGAGAGGGAACGCAGTATTTT.

In its sample, this clonotype was seen a few times. V usage is TRBV6-4 and J usage is TRBJ2-1, with no clear D. The CDR3 runs 13 residues. In germline, CDR1 is MRHNA, CDR2 SNTAGT. Deletions cut 0 bases from V and 7 bases from J, with 7 bases between. CDR3 amino acids: CASSDSPTNEQFF. The CDR3 DNA reads as TGTGCCAGCAGTGACTCCCCCACGAATGAGCAGTTCTTC.

Ten or more counts support this clonotype. J is TRBJ2-7 and V is TRBV6-5; TRBD1 matches 7 bases. Per germline, CDR1 MNHEY and CDR2 SVGAGI. J was trimmed by 0 bases and V by 5 bases; bases with no gene match: 10. CDR3 length: 16 amino acids. CDR3 residues: CASSLQGGDSSYEQYF. CDR3 DNA: TGTGCCAGCAGTCTACAAGGTGGGGACAGCTCCTACGAGCAGTACTTC.

In DNA, the CDR3 is TGTGCCAGCAGCTTAGCGAGCACCTCCTACAATGAGCAGTACTTC. Translation: CASSLASTSYNEQYF. The genes are TRBV7-2 and TRBJ2-7; unclear D gene. The length of the CDR3 is 15 residues. CDR1 and CDR2 (germline): SGHTA, FQGNSA. V was shortened by 0 bases and J by 7 bases, with 16 bases between the two germline ends.